This T cell receptor (beta chain) stems from a study of control samples from healthy donors and cancer patients (dated by TCRdb to 2020 to 2022). To prepare the library, the immunoSEQ multiplex PCR assay was applied. TCRdb holds this immuneACCESS table with in-frame rearrangements only. Some clones are missing; in checked studies, unresolved V genes explain under half, and the rest has no known cause. A total of some 13,000 clones appear in this sample, 60% to 85% of them only once. 7% to 10% of the sample goes to the ten largest clones. The CDR3 holds 14 amino acids from the cysteine to the phenylalanine. CDR3 DNA only is kept here, 42 bases in frame from base 1. The germline V gene (reference sequence) provides CDR1 LNHDA and CDR2 SQIVND. Trimming costs V 2 bases and J 3 bases, and their ends lie 9 bases apart. In regard to this clone: Its antigen specificity is not known. No base-level quality is on record; no much larger clone is a single base apart.

Recombination joined TRBV19 with TRBJ2-3; a tentative D call is TRBD2 (5 bases match). The source material was formalin-fixed, paraffin-embedded tissue. The TCR originated in a male donor with melanoma. The DNA reads as follows: TGTGCCAGTAGTATAAGAGGAGGAACAGATACGCAGTATTTT. It is translated as CASSIRGGTDTQYF. The reference TRBV19 and TRBJ2-3 proteins fill in what lies around the CDR3, so the full variable domain reads DGGITQSPKYLFRKEGQNVTLSCEQNLNHDAMYWYRQDPGQGLRLIYYSQIVNDFQKGDIAEGYSVSREKKESFPLTVTSAQKNPTAFYLCASSIRGGTDTQYFGPGTRLTVL.